This T cell receptor beta chain emerged from a study of control samples from healthy donors and cancer patients. Method: immunoSEQ multiplex PCR; TCRdb's copy keeps in-frame clones and lacks some. The sample lists about 140,000 clones, about nine tenths occurring once. Germline V gene sequence: CDR1 SGHRS, CDR2 YFSETQ. This CDR3 region has 18 residues. Germline trimming cut 4 bases from V and 0 bases from J; bases unmatched to any gene: 12. The chain combines TRBV5-1 with TRBJ1-3; 8 positions agree with TRBD1. The specimen sequenced was blood. This TCR derives from a young man in good health. The chain's CDR3 is CASSISGTGPDSGNTIYF. CDR3 DNA: TGCGCCAGCAGCATCTCCGGGACAGGTCCCGACTCTGGAAACACCATATATTTT. The full variable domain, rest sourced from reference TRBV5-1 and TRBJ1-3, is KAGVTQTPRYLIKTRGQQVTLSCSPISGHRSVSWYQQTPGQGLQFLFEYFSETQRNKGNFPGRFSGRQFSNSRSEMNVSTLELGDSALYLCASSISGTGPDSGNTIYFGEGSWLTVV.